This entry lists 5 T cell receptor beta chains sequenced from one sample in a study of T cell changes during pregnancy in multiple sclerosis. Measured with immunoSEQ multiplex PCR; TCRdb has only the in-frame clones, and not every one. This table has some 83,000 clones, roughly nine tenths appearing once. The sample here was PBMCs, taken in the first trimester of pregnancy. These receptors all come from a female donor in good health, serving as a control in a pregnancy study. Some clones in this sample may be carry-over from other donors' samples.

CDR3 protein: CASTQTSPLHF. For the CDR3, the DNA is TGTGCCAGCACCCAAACTTCCCCCCTCCACTTT. The rearrangement uses TRBV2 and TRBJ1-6; unclear D gene. Per germline, CDR1 SNHLY and CDR2 FYNNEI. V was shortened by 7 bases and J by 13 bases, with 11 bases between the two germline ends. The CDR3 is 11 amino acids.

The rearrangement links TRBV14 to TRBJ1-2, with 9 bases fitting TRBD1. J lost 4 bases, V lost 4 bases, and 1 base had no gene match. This CDR3 has 13 residues. Looked up from germline, CDR1 is SGHDN and CDR2 is FVKESK. The CDR3 is CASSPGQGYGYTF. Written as DNA, the CDR3 is TGTGCCAGCAGCCCGGGACAGGGCTATGGCTACACCTTC.

The chain joins TRBV4-3 to TRBJ1-4; D is perhaps TRBD1 (6 bases). V lost 3 bases to trimming and J lost 0 bases, with 17 bases between them. Germline values: CDR1 LGHNA, CDR2 YSLEER. The CDR3 is 18 residues long. CDR3: CASSQGAVTSATNEKLFF. CDR3 bases: TGCGCCAGCAGCCAGGGGGCGGTTACCTCTGCAACTAATGAAAAACTGTTTTTT.

This clone has just a few counts. The genes are TRBV6-5 and TRBJ2-5, with D tentatively TRBD2 (6 bases). Germline CDR1 reads MNHEY; CDR2 reads SVGAGI. Trimming left V 5 bases short and J 5 bases short, with 15 bases between. The CDR3 is 14 residues long. CDR3 region: CASSNRDSRETQYF. The CDR3 DNA is TGTGCCAGCAGTAACCGGGACTCACGGGAGACCCAGTACTTC.

This clone was counted only a few times. The chain carries TRBV5-6 and TRBJ2-3; maybe TRBD2 (5 bases). In germline, CDR1 is SGHDT, CDR2 YYEEEE. V was shortened by 0 bases and J by 0 bases, with 8 bases between the two germline ends. The CDR3 covers 15 residues. The CDR3 sequence is CASSLGERSTDTQYF. In nucleotides, the CDR3 is TGTGCCAGCAGCTTGGGGGAGCGGAGCACAGATACGCAGTATTTT.